Given below is one T cell receptor beta chain in context. This CDR3 has 15 amino acids. Germline lookup yields CDR1 SGHTA and CDR2 FQGNSA. V lost 6 bases and J lost 5; bases outside the gene matches: 6. The data were obtained in a study of blood T cell repertoires in COVID-19. Method: immunoSEQ multiplex PCR; TCRdb's copy keeps in-frame clones and lacks some. The profile shows around 140,000 clones, around 83% of them singletons. The TCR sequence derives from a human donor with acute or convalescent COVID-19. The donor label of this sample is uncertain. Sequencing input: peripheral blood. The chain employs TRBV7-2 and TRBJ2-1; TRBD1 agrees at 11 bases. The CDR3 region is CASSFRDRGNNEQFF. CDR3 sequence (DNA): TGTGCCAGCAGTTTCCGGGACAGGGGGAACAATGAGCAGTTCTTC.